Sequencing of this TCR beta chain was carried out in a study of blood T cell repertoires in COVID-19. Background on the study: The United States, Italy and Spain were the sources of the acute and convalescent COVID-19 samples.

Clones were read by immunoSEQ multiplex PCR, and TCRdb kept only the in-frame ones, dropping some. Of 140,000 to 150,000 clones listed, 80% were seen once; the top ten hold around 13%. V gave up 5 bases and J gave up 1 base, with 18 bases separating them. The V gene's germline CDR1 is MNHEY and CDR2 SMNVEV (reference sequence). The CDR3 contains 16 residues. The chain couples TRBV27 to TRBJ2-7; D perhaps matches TRBD1 (5 bases). The sequence was collected from a man aged 60 to 69 with active or convalescent COVID-19. The sequencing input was peripheral blood. Here the CDR3 reads CASSPPAGRLSYEQYF. DNA of the CDR3: TGTGCCAGCAGTCCCCCGGCAGGGCGCCTATCCTACGAGCAGTACTTC.